One and the same sample provided the 29 T cell receptor beta chains below, sequenced in a study of type 1 and type 2 diabetes patients. PCR was run on genomic DNA. Amplification of the beta chain CDR3 used 30 forward and 13 reverse multiplex primers. TCRdb recomputed calls from the multiplex PCR reads with MiXCR, one row per CDR3 protein. The sample has about 290,000 distinct CDR3 sequences; more than 45% are singletons. Specimen: peripheral blood mononuclear cells (PBMCs). All receptors come from a man younger than 30 with type 2 diabetes.

This clonotype was seen more than once but under ten times. V gene TRBV2 combines with J gene TRBJ1-6; D is perhaps TRBD1 (5 bases). Deletions cut 8 bases from V and 0 bases from J, with 11 bases between. Germline lookup yields CDR1 SNHLY and CDR2 FYNNEI. This CDR3 comprises 15 residues. The CDR3 reads CASVRDSSYNSPLHF. In DNA, the CDR3 is TGTGCCAGCGTAAGAGACAGCTCCTATAATTCACCCCTCCACTTT.

This clonotype was observed at least ten times. The V gene is TRBV2, the J gene TRBJ2-7; D uncertain. Germline CDR1 reads SNHLY; CDR2 reads FYNNEI. This CDR3 comprises 13 residues. V was trimmed by 5 bases and J by 2 bases, leaving 10 bases between them. CDR3 nucleotides: TGTGCCAGCAGTAACCTGTATCCCTACGAGCAGTACTTC. Protein product: CASSNLYPYEQYF.

The chain has TRBV30 and TRBJ2-6; a possible D gene is TRBD1 (5 bases). Trimming cost V 0 bases and J 2 bases, with 14 bases left between them. This CDR3 is 17 amino acids long. Germline CDR1 GTSNPN, CDR2 SVGIG (reference sequence). CDR3 protein: CAWSVSSRATGANVLTF. The CDR3, as DNA: TGTGCCTGGAGTGTTTCGAGCAGGGCAACTGGGGCCAACGTCCTGACTTTC.

The chain links TRBV7-3 to TRBJ2-7; 12 nucleotides match TRBD1. This CDR3 is 15 amino acids long. Germline lookup yields CDR1 SGHTA and CDR2 FQGTGA. With 2 bases clipped from V and 6 bases from J, the junction kept 5 bases outside the gene matches. CDR3 bases: TGTGCCAGCAGCTTATCCGGGACAGGGGGCTGCGAGCAGTACTTC. Translating gives CASSLSGTGGCEQYF. Supplemented by reference TRBV7-3 and TRBJ2-7, the full variable domain reads GAGVSQTPSNKVTEKGKYVELRCDPISGHTALYWYRQSLGQGPEFLIYFQGTGAADDSGLPNDRFFAVRPEGSVSTLKIQRTERGDSAVYLCASSLSGTGGCEQYFGPGTRLTVT.

The chain carries TRBV7-8 and TRBJ2-4; possible D gene TRBD1, 6 bases. This CDR3 is built from 14 residues. V was trimmed by 5 bases and J by 6 bases, leaving 14 bases between them. Per germline, CDR1 SGHVS and CDR2 FQNEAQ. CDR3 in DNA: TGTGCCAGCAGCCCTCCCCTAGGGGGAAACATTCAGTACTTC. It yields the protein CASSPPLGGNIQYF. Variable domain in full (rest from reference TRBV7-8 and TRBJ2-4): GAGVSQSPRYKVAKRGQDVALRCDPISGHVSLFWYQQALGQGPEFLTYFQNEAQLDKSGLPSDRFFAERPEGSVSTLKIQRTQQEDSAVYLCASSPPLGGNIQYFGAGTRLSVL.

A word on this clonotype: Because it lacks the conserved phenylalanine or tryptophan at the end, this CDR3 is likely a read error. V and J are TRBV19 and TRBJ1-6, with 9 bases identical to TRBD1. This CDR3 spans 15 amino acids. The ends lost 9 bases at V and 1 base at J; junction bases unmatched: 4. CDR1 is LNHDA, CDR2 SQIVND, per germline (reference sequence). The CDR3 loop reads CASDGQGSYNSPLHL. CDR3 coding DNA: TGTGCCAGCGACGGACAGGGGTCCTATAATTCACCCCTCCACCTT.

This clonotype was counted between two and nine times. The chain has TRBV28 and TRBJ2-7; 8 nucleotides line up with TRBD2. The CDR3 has 13 amino acids. Per the germline V gene, CDR1 is MDHEN and CDR2 is SYDVKM. J gave up 2 bases and V 5 bases, and 2 bases lay outside the gene matches. The CDR3 coding sequence is TGTGCCAGCAGTAAGCGGGGGACCTACGAGCAGTACTTC. It encodes CASSKRGTYEQYF. The full variable domain, rest sourced from reference TRBV28 and TRBJ2-7, is DVKVTQSSRYLVKRTGEKVFLECVQDMDHENMFWYRQDPGLGLRLIYFSYDVKMKEKGDIPEGYSVSREKKERFSLILESASTNQTSMYLCASSKRGTYEQYFGPGTRLTVT.

The chain carries TRBV7-6 and TRBJ2-3; 7 bases align to TRBD1. Germline CDR1 reads SGHVS; CDR2 reads FNYEAQ. The CDR3 has 16 amino acids. Trimming took 4 bases from V and 4 from J; bases not matched to a gene: 11. DNA for the CDR3: TGTGCCAGCAGCTCACGAGACGGGACAGCCCCAGATACGCAGTATTTT. Protein product: CASSSRDGTAPDTQYF. Supplemented by reference TRBV7-6 and TRBJ2-3, the full variable domain reads GAGVSQSPRYKVTKRGQDVALRCDPISGHVSLYWYRQALGQGPEFLTYFNYEAQQDKSGLPNDRFSAERPEGSISTLTIQRTEQRDSAMYRCASSSRDGTAPDTQYFGPGTRLTVL.

The rearrangement uses TRBV9 and TRBJ1-2; D possibly corresponds to TRBD1 (5 bases). This CDR3 has 14 amino acids. CDR1 is SGDLS and CDR2 is YYNGEE in the germline V gene. Trimming removed 6 bases from V and 0 bases from J, with 12 bases in between. In nucleotides, the CDR3 is TGTGCCAGCACCGCGGGGGGGACTAACTATGGCTACACCTTC. Translating gives CASTAGGTNYGYTF.

The V gene is TRBV4-2, the J gene TRBJ2-2; D is ambiguous. Germline values: CDR1 LGHNA, CDR2 YNFKEQ. Between the trimmed V and J ends, which lost 0 bases and 4 bases, there was a span of 12 bases. The CDR3 consists of 16 residues. Here the CDR3 reads CASSQELGSLTGELFF. The CDR3, as DNA: TGTGCCAGCAGCCAAGAATTGGGCTCCCTCACCGGGGAGCTGTTTTTT.

DNA for the CDR3: TGTGCCAGCAGAGGACAGGGCTCCTACGAGCAGTACTTC. Its protein product is CASRGQGSYEQYF. The V gene is TRBV2, the J gene TRBJ2-7, with 8 bases aligning to TRBD1. Germline trimming cut 6 bases from V and 0 bases from J; bases unmatched to any gene: 1. This CDR3 spans 13 amino acids. Germline V CDR1 and CDR2: SNHLY, FYNNEI. The variable domain in full, with the rest retrieved from reference TRBV2 and TRBJ2-7, is EPEVTQTPSHQVTQMGQEVILRCVPISNHLYFYWYRQILGQKVEFLVSFYNNEISEKSEIFDDQFSVERPDGSNFTLKIRSTKLEDSAMYFCASRGQGSYEQYFGPGTRLTVT.

The chain employs TRBV10-1 and TRBJ2-3; D is unresolved. CDR3 size: 14 residues. Looked up from germline, CDR1 is WNHNN and CDR2 is SYGVQD (reference sequence). V lost 3 bases and J lost 0, with 7 bases in between. CDR3 nucleotides: TGCGCCAGCAGTGACTGGTCGAGCACAGATACGCAGTATTTT. This sequence encodes CASSDWSSTDTQYF.

The CDR3 is CASSFSADEQYF. DNA of the CDR3: TGTGCCAGCAGCTTCTCCGCGGACGAGCAGTACTTC. The rearrangement uses TRBV7-8 and TRBJ2-7; the D is unclear. The CDR3 runs to 12 residues. CDR1 is SGHVS and CDR2 is FQNEAQ in the germline V gene. Trimming shortened V by 3 bases and J by 5 bases, and 8 bases separated the two germline ends.

This chain links TRBV7-4 with TRBJ2-5; D unclear. This CDR3 spans 11 amino acids. V lost 6 bases to trimming and J lost 5 bases, with 7 bases between them. Germline V lookup: CDR1 SGHVT, CDR2 SQSDAQ. CDR3 sequence reads: CASRIYETQYF. CDR3 nucleotide sequence: TGTGCCAGCAGGATTTATGAGACCCAGTACTTC.

The J gene is TRBJ1-1, the V gene TRBV9, with a possible D match to TRBD1 (5 bases). Germline CDR1 SGDLS, CDR2 YYNGEE. V was shortened by 6 bases and J by 4 bases, with 16 bases between the two germline ends. The CDR3 has 14 amino acids. CDR3 coding DNA: TGTGCCAGCAACGGAGGCTCAAGGGGCACTGAAGCTTTCTTT. Its translation: CASNGGSRGTEAFF.

V gene TRBV7-8 combines with J gene TRBJ1-1; possibly TRBD1 for D (6 bases). Per germline, CDR1 SGHVS and CDR2 FQNEAQ. The V and J ends lost 5 bases and 3 bases respectively, with 16 bases between them. The CDR3 is 15 residues long. Written as DNA, the CDR3 is TGTGCCAGCAGCCCTTCAGGACAGTACTACACTGAAGCTTTCTTT. This translates into CASSPSGQYYTEAFF. Using reference TRBV7-8 and TRBJ1-1 for the parts outside the CDR3, the full variable domain is GAGVSQSPRYKVAKRGQDVALRCDPISGHVSLFWYQQALGQGPEFLTYFQNEAQLDKSGLPSDRFFAERPEGSVSTLKIQRTQQEDSAVYLCASSPSGQYYTEAFFGQGTRLTVV.

The rearrangement uses TRBV7-3 and TRBJ2-7; D may be TRBD2 (5 bases). CDR1 is SGHTA and CDR2 is FQGTGA in the germline V gene. Trimming pared 5 bases from V and 7 bases from J, leaving 12 bases between. CDR3 length equals 12 residues. CDR3 protein: CASSLGRREQYF. The CDR3, as DNA: TGTGCCAGCAGCCTCGGTCGGAGGGAGCAGTACTTC.

V and J are TRBV7-6 and TRBJ2-3; 11 nucleotides align to TRBD1. V trimming: 0 bases; J trimming: 3 bases; junction bases outside the gene matches: 5. CDR3 length equals 17 residues. Germline CDR1 reads SGHVS; CDR2 reads FNYEAQ. CDR3 sequence reads: CASSLALGTGGTDTQYF. The CDR3 region has the DNA TGTGCCAGCAGCTTAGCGCTCGGGACAGGGGGGACAGATACGCAGTATTTT.

This clonotype was observed a handful of times. The chain joins TRBV6-6 to TRBJ1-1; D unclear. Germline assignment: CDR1 MNHNY and CDR2 SVGAGI (reference sequence). The CDR3 has 11 residues. Trimming took 0 bases from V and 8 from J, leaving 4 bases between them. CDR3 protein: CASSYSGEAFF. DNA for the CDR3: TGTGCCAGCAGTTACTCAGGAGAAGCTTTCTTT.

This clonotype was seen more than once but under ten times. This sequence joins TRBV27 and TRBJ2-2, with 10 bases that match TRBD1. Germline V gene lookup returns CDR1 MNHEY and CDR2 SMNVEV (reference sequence). CDR3 length: 13 amino acids. V lost 9 bases, J lost 4 bases, and 2 bases stayed unmatched. The CDR3 DNA reads as TGTGCCAGTCGGACAGGGGGCACCGGGGAGCTGTTTTTT. It codes for CASRTGGTGELFF.

V is TRBV19 and J is TRBJ1-1; TRBD1 aligns across 8 bases. The CDR3 length is 16 residues. Per the germline V gene, CDR1 is LNHDA and CDR2 is SQIVND (reference sequence). J lost 1 base, V lost 0 bases, and 4 bases had no gene match. CDR3 coding DNA: TGTGCCAGTAGTATAGACGAGACAGGGGCGAACACTGAAGCTTTCTTT. Protein product: CASSIDETGANTEAFF.

This sequence joins TRBV2 and TRBJ1-2; D is unresolved. The CDR3 runs to 10 residues. The germline V and J ends were trimmed by 6 bases and 13 bases, with 12 bases remaining between them. Per germline, CDR1 SNHLY and CDR2 FYNNEI. In DNA, the CDR3 is TGTGCCAGCAGCTACGGAGGCAGCACCTTC. Translation: CASSYGGSTF.

This clonotype was counted between two and nine times. The V and J genes are TRBV19 and TRBJ1-1; no clear D gene. Between the trimmed V and J ends, which lost 3 bases and 1 base, there was a span of 9 bases. Germline CDR1 and CDR2: LNHDA and SQIVND (reference sequence). The CDR3 has 14 amino acids. CDR3 DNA sequence: TGTGCCAGTAGTATGTATTGGTCGAACACTGAAGCTTTCTTT. Its protein product is CASSMYWSNTEAFF.

As regards this clonotype: This may be a read error, as it is one base from a much larger clone. The chain combines TRBV2 with TRBJ2-7, with 10 positions matching TRBD2. Germline loops: CDR1 SNHLY, CDR2 FYNNEI. The CDR3 extends over 15 amino acids. V dropped 5 bases and J dropped 9; count of bases not matched to a gene: 13. The CDR3 bases are TGTGCCAGCAGTCAGCGGGAGGGCCTCCAGGTCGGGCAGTACTTC. Translated, it gives CASSQREGLQVGQYF.

V and J are TRBV7-9 and TRBJ2-7; no definite D call. The J call is uncertain, as TRBJ2-5 better fits the DNA end. Germline V gene sequence: CDR1 SEHNR, CDR2 FQNEAQ (reference sequence). CDR3 length: 13 amino acids. The CDR3 DNA is TGTGCCAGCAGCCCCCCCCGGGAAGAGACCCAGTACTTC. This encodes CASSPPREETQYF.

The chain carries TRBV15 and TRBJ2-1; 7 bases agree with TRBD2. The CDR3 contains 15 residues. Germline assignment: CDR1 LNHNV and CDR2 YYDKDF (reference sequence). Germline trimming cut 5 bases from V and 5 bases from J; bases unmatched to any gene: 9. CDR3 in DNA: TGTGCCACCAGCCCCTGGGGGGGGAAGGACAATGAGCAGTTCTTC. It specifies CATSPWGGKDNEQFF.

The rearrangement uses TRBV29-1 and TRBJ1-1; TRBD1 agrees at 11 bases. The germline V gene has CDR1 SQVTM and CDR2 ANQGSEA. The CDR3 covers 17 residues. V gave up 6 bases and J gave up 5 bases; unmatched junction bases: 17. DNA of the CDR3: TGCAGCGTGTTCTTGCCGGGACAGGGGGTGGTTGGAACTGAAGCTTTCTTT. It specifies CSVFLPGQGVVGTEAFF. The full variable domain, rest sourced from reference TRBV29-1 and TRBJ1-1, is SAVISQKPSRDICQRGTSLTIQCQVDSQVTMMFWYRQQPGQSLTLIATANQGSEATYESGFVIDKFPISRPNLTFSTLTVSNMSPEDSSIYLCSVFLPGQGVVGTEAFFGQGTRLTVV.

In this sample, this clonotype turned up once. This rearrangement joins TRBV4-1 to TRBJ2-6; 9 nucleotides align to TRBD1. V gave up 3 bases and J gave up 0 bases; unmatched junction bases: 3. In germline, CDR1 is MGHRA, CDR2 YSYEKL. The CDR3 contains 17 residues. The CDR3 DNA reads TGCGCCAGCAGCCAGGGACAGGGAACCTCTGGGGCCAACGTCCTGACTTTC. Protein product: CASSQGQGTSGANVLTF.

The chain carries TRBV7-2 and TRBJ2-2; no clear D gene. CDR1 and CDR2 from the germline V gene are SGHTA and FQGNSA. There are 16 residues in the CDR3. The V end lost 2 bases, the J end lost 0 bases, and 10 bases lay between the germline ends. The CDR3 loop is CASSLPRRPNTGELFF. CDR3 coding DNA: TGTGCCAGCAGCTTACCAAGAAGGCCGAACACCGGGGAGCTGTTTTTT.